The rows below give T cell receptor beta chains drawn from one sample of a study of cytomegalovirus exposure and HLA in healthy donors. Some clones are missing from TCRdb's copy, which holds only in-frame ones; the method was immunoSEQ multiplex PCR. Of 160,000 or so clones in the sample, around three quarters were seen once. Sequences were obtained from PBMCs. These receptors all come from a man between 40 and 49 years old in good health and CMV-seronegative. The CDR3 runs from the conserved cysteine through the conserved F or W. Each record gives: D gene, V gene, J gene, clone size, CDR3 DNA, CDR3 protein. The D gene is left open where the match is weak. For some rows the clone size is stated as once, few or many, or as a class when expanded; others skip it.

>-|TRBV7-2|TRBJ2-1|-
TGTGCCAGCAGCTTACTCTTCCGGGAGCGGAATGAGCAGTTCTTC
CASSLLFRERNEQFF
>TRBD1|TRBV5-1|TRBJ2-7|-
TGCGCCAGCAGCTCGGGACAGGGGATTAAGTACGAGCAGTACTTC
CASSSGQGIKYEQYF
>-|TRBV9|TRBJ2-6|-
TGTGCCAGCAGCGTATTGGGGGGGCTAGGAGGGGCCAACGTCCTGACTTTC
CASSVLGGLGGANVLTF
>TRBD2|TRBV15|TRBJ2-3|-
TGTGCCACCAGCAGAGCTGAGGCGGGAGGTTCAGATACGCAGTATTTT
CATSRAEAGGSDTQYF
>-|TRBV7-6|TRBJ2-2|many
TGTGCCAGCAGCACTATCTTGACCGGGGAGCTGTTTTTT
CASSTILTGELFF
>-|TRBV7-9|TRBJ2-2|-
TGTGCCAGCAGCTTACGGACAGCGAACACCGGGGAGCTGTTTTTT
CASSLRTANTGELFF
>TRBD1|TRBV30|TRBJ1-2|-
TGTGCCTGGAGTGTGCAGGGGGCTGACTATGGCTACACCTTC
CAWSVQGADYGYTF
>-|TRBV4-1|TRBJ2-1|-
TGCGCCAGCAGCCAAGTGTATAGCAAGGTGCAGAGCTCCTACAATGAGCAGTTCTTC
CASSQVYSKVQSSYNEQFF
>-|TRBV7-3|TRBJ1-1|once
TGTGCCAGCAGCTTAATGCGGGCGGAAGGCACTGAAGCTTTCTTT
CASSLMRAEGTEAFF
>-|TRBV7-9|TRBJ2-4|few
TGTTCCAGCAGCCCCAAGCTGCGCGTAGCCAAAAACATTCAGTACTTC
CSSSPKLRVAKNIQYF
>TRBD1|TRBV5-1|TRBJ2-2|-
TGCGCCAGCGGGATACAGGGGGCAGACACCGGGGAGCTGTTTTTT
CASGIQGADTGELFF
>-|TRBV2|TRBJ2-3|-
TGTGCCAGCAGTGGCGGATCTAGCACAGATACGCAGTATTTT
CASSGGSSTDTQYF
>TRBD1|TRBV2|TRBJ1-6|-
TGTGCCAGCACCTCCCAGGGGGCTAATTCACCCCTCCACTTT
CASTSQGANSPLHF
>-|TRBV15|TRBJ2-1|-
TGTGCCACCAGCAGAGATATCGGAGGGAGCGGTAATGAGCAGTTCTTC
CATSRDIGGSGNEQFF
>TRBD1|TRBV18|TRBJ1-5|few
TGTGCCAGCTCACTGGGACAGGGGTACGATCAGCCCCAGCATTTT
CASSLGQGYDQPQHF
>TRBD2|TRBV6-1|TRBJ2-3|few
TGTGCCAGCAGTGTACTAGCGGGAGGGGAGGATACGCAGTATTTT
CASSVLAGGEDTQYF
>-|TRBV28|TRBJ2-7|-
TGTGCCAGCAGTTTATGGGACTCAAACCACGAGCAGTACTTC
CASSLWDSNHEQYF
>-|TRBV9|TRBJ1-3|-
TGTGCCAGCAGTGCGGGACGGAGCTCTGGAAACACCATATATTTT
CASSAGRSSGNTIYF
>TRBD2|TRBV7-3|TRBJ2-4|once
TGTGCCAGCAGCCCAGGACTAGCGGCCAAAAACAGTCAGTACTTC
CASSPGLAAKNSQYF
>-|TRBV6-5|TRBJ2-5|-
TGTGCCAGCAGTGGGCGGACTATATCCTGGGAGACCCAGTACTTC
CASSGRTISWETQYF
>TRBD2|TRBV4-1|TRBJ2-7|-
TGCGCCAGCAGCCGAGAACAGACTAGCGGGAGCTACGAGCAGTACTTC
CASSREQTSGSYEQYF
>-|TRBV11-3|TRBJ2-1|-
TGTGCCAGCAGCTTAGGGGGAAGGGGGATAGAAGGGGTCAATGAGCAGTTCTTC
CASSLGGRGIEGVNEQFF
>-|TRBV7-9|TRBJ2-3|-
TGTGCCAGCAGCCCTAGCACAGATACGCAGTATTTT
CASSPSTDTQYF
>TRBD1|TRBV30|TRBJ2-1|-
TGTGCCTGGAGCCCGGGAAGGGGGCATTACAATGAGCAGTTCTTC
CAWSPGRGHYNEQFF
>-|TRBV7-9|TRBJ2-2|-
TGTGCCAGCGAGTCTGGAATAGGCGCGGGGACCGGGGAGCTGTTTTTT
CASESGIGAGTGELFF
>-|TRBV11-2|TRBJ2-2|-
TGTGCCAGCAGCTCCATTCAGGGGCCCGGGGAGCTGTTTTTT
CASSSIQGPGELFF
>-|TRBV25-1|TRBJ1-5|-
TGTGCCAGCAGTGAGGGGGGTCAGCCCCAGCATTTT
CASSEGGQPQHF
>-|TRBV5-1|TRBJ2-3|-
TGCGCCAGCAGCTTTCAGGGGTCCACAGATACGCAGTATTTT
CASSFQGSTDTQYF
>TRBD1|TRBV11-2|TRBJ2-7|few
TGTGCCAGCAGTTTCGGACAGGGCTACGAGCAGTACTTC
CASSFGQGYEQYF